This T cell receptor beta chain was sequenced in a study of monozygotic twins with inflammatory bowel disease. Findings and caveats of the study: The study found lower TCRbeta diversity (inverse Simpson) in IBD patients than in healthy co-twins.

The authors made each sample's cDNA in eight separate reactions. Incorporation of UMIs carrying a 6-nucleotide sample barcode was performed by template switching. Reprocessing the 5' RACE reads, TCRdb reports a single entry for every CDR3 protein and omits DNA. Its clone listing holds around 200,000 distinct CDR3 sequences. Germline assignment: CDR1 SGHKS and CDR2 YYEKEE (reference sequence). The CDR3 is made up of 13 amino acids. Remarks on this clonotype: Its specificity is not known.

V usage is TRBV5-5 and J usage is TRBJ2-3. This clonotype was obtained from a human donor with ulcerative colitis or Crohn's disease, or a healthy co-twin of an affected twin (not recorded which). The sample taken for sequencing was blood. CDR3 in amino acids: CASSFSSSDTQYF.